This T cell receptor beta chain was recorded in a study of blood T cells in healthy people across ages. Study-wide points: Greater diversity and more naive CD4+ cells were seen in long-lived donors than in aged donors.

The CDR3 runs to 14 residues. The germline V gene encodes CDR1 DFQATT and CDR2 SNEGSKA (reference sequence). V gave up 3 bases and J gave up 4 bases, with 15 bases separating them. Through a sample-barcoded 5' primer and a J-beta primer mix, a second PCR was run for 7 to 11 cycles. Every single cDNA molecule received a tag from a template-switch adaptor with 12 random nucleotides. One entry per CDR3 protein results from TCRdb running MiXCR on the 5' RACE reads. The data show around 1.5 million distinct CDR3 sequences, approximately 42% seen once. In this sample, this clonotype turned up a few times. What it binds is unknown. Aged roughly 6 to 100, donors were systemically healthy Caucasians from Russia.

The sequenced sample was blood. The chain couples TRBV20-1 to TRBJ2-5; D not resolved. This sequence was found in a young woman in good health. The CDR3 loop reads CSASLSEPRETQYF. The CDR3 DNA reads TGCAGTGCTAGTTTATCCGAGCCGAGAGAGACCCAGTACTTC.